This T cell receptor beta chain was observed in a study of T cell responses to AZD1222 COVID-19 vaccine. Sequencing used immunoSEQ multiplex PCR; TCRdb keeps in-frame clones, though not all of them. The repertoire holds around 96,000 clones, with roughly 90% as singletons. V was clipped by 4 bases and J by 7 bases; unmatched bases: 6. This CDR3 has 13 residues. Germline V CDR1 and CDR2: LNHDA, SQIVND (reference sequence). This clone has a single count. The target antigen is unknown. Study-level findings and limits: Clonal diversity may have been underestimated, and the donors were mostly white British, with more females than males. Dominant at 160-218 and 743-854, vaccine-associated CD4 TCRs also spanned spike. The peak T cell response came first, and repertoires were sampled only after it.

The rearrangement joins TRBV19 to TRBJ1-2; TRBD1 matches at 7 bases. The material sequenced was peripheral blood, taken on day 0 of AZD1222 vaccination. This sequence originates from an adult in good health. CDR3 loop: CASSTDRVRGYTF. The CDR3 DNA reads TGTGCCAGTAGTACAGACAGGGTCCGTGGCTACACCTTC.